The clone carrying this T cell receptor (beta chain) turned up a few times. Its target is not known. The ends were cut back, 6 bases at V and 7 bases at J, with 10 bases in the middle. CDR1 MDHEN and CDR2 SYDVKM come from the germline V gene. The CDR3 is made up of 12 amino acids. This sample is drawn from a study of blood T cells in healthy people across ages. Combining a sample-barcoded 5' primer with a J-beta primer mix, a second PCR ran for about 6 to 12 cycles. MiXCR, run by TCRdb on the 5' RACE reads, gives a single entry per CDR3 protein. The sample shows about 1.1 million distinct CDR3 sequences, 35% to 40% of them seen only once. The authors drew roughly 9.8 milliliters of peripheral blood from each donor. General study results and limits: Researchers said unsorted PBMCs prevented a conclusive naive versus antigen-experienced comparison.

The TCR was taken from a man between 18 and 29 years old in good health. J is TRBJ2-1 and V is TRBV28, with D unclear. Sequencing was done on a sample of blood. The CDR3 bases are TGTGCCAGCAGCTCTCAGGTTAATGAGCAGTTCTTC. Protein: CASSSQVNEQFF.